The 3 T cell receptor beta chains below all came from one sample that was sequenced in a study of blood T cells in healthy people across ages. A second PCR of 7 to 11 cycles used a sample-barcoded 5' primer and a J-beta primer mix. TCRdb fed the 5' RACE reads into MiXCR, producing one record per CDR3 protein. The sample has around 870,000 distinct CDR3 sequences, around 26% seen once. The sequencing input was blood. The receptors were gathered from a woman of 80 years or more in good health.

This clonotype was recorded at least ten times. The chain's CDR3 is CASSLIRTGRNEQFF. The CDR3 coding sequence is TGTGCCAGCAGCTTAATCCGGACAGGGAGAAATGAGCAGTTCTTC. This sequence joins TRBV7-2 and TRBJ2-1, with 8 bases that match TRBD1. From germline, CDR1 is SGHTA and CDR2 FQGNSA. Unmatched junction bases numbered 7, after V lost 2 bases and J lost 7 bases. The CDR3 runs 15 residues.

As concerns this clonotype: A read error is possible here, since a much larger clone lies one base away. This chain links TRBV4-3 with TRBJ2-7, with 16 bases aligning to TRBD2. J was trimmed by 7 bases and V by 5 bases; bases with no gene match: 8. There are 16 residues in the CDR3. Looked up from germline, CDR1 is LGHNA and CDR2 is YSLEER. CDR3 region: CASSSGTSGGDNEQYF. DNA of the CDR3: TGCGCCAGCAGCTCAGGGACTAGCGGGGGGGACAATGAGCAGTACTTC.

This clonotype was seen many times. The chain couples TRBV4-1 to TRBJ2-7; D may be TRBD1 or TRBD2 (5 bases each). Germline V gene lookup returns CDR1 MGHRA and CDR2 YSYEKL. V shed 1 base and J shed 1 base, with 11 bases lying between them. The CDR3 runs 15 residues. The CDR3 DNA reads as TGCGCCAGCAGCCAAGGTCGGGACGGATCCTACGAGCAGTACTTC. It codes for CASSQGRDGSYEQYF.